These 9 T cell receptor beta chains were all obtained from the same sample, sequenced in a study of beta chain features in type 1 diabetes. General study points: All four CD4+ subsets of Type 1 diabetes patients contained TCRB CDR3s that were moderately but significantly shorter.

For these TCRs, the target antigens are not known. Expressed TCRB transcripts were sequenced after all isolated RNA was converted to cDNA. Profiled with immunoSEQ multiplex PCR; TCRdb holds only in-frame clones, not every one. Found here are fewer than 200,000 clones, 10% of them singletons; the top ten hold more than 0.4%. The sequenced sample consisted of central memory CD4+ T cells from blood. These receptors originate from a man aged 25 to 40 with type 1 diabetes.

This clone was recorded at least ten times. The genes are TRBV27 and TRBJ2-7; no reliable D call. V lost 5 bases to trimming and J lost 3 bases, with 14 bases between them. The germline CDR1 and CDR2 sequences are MNHEY and SMNVEV (reference sequence). The CDR3 contains 14 residues. CDR3 in amino acids: CASSPPTDIYEQYF. The CDR3 coding sequence is TGTGCCAGCAGTCCCCCGACTGATATCTACGAGCAGTACTTC.

The V call is TRBV7-2, the J call TRBJ2-1; TRBD2 matches at 12 bases. V was pared by 5 bases and J by 3 bases, with 5 bases of the junction left unmatched. The CDR3 sequence is 16 residues long. Germline V gene lookup returns CDR1 SGHTA and CDR2 FQGNSA. Written as DNA, the CDR3 is TGTGCCAGCAGCCTCCGACTAGCGGGGGTCTACAATGAGCAGTTCTTC. As protein: CASSLRLAGVYNEQFF.

The chain links TRBV2 to TRBJ1-2, with 7 bases lining up with TRBD1. The V gene's germline CDR1 is SNHLY and CDR2 FYNNEI. The CDR3 contains 14 residues. The junction had 7 bases not matched to a gene; V was cut back by 5 bases and J by 4 bases. The CDR3 region is CASSYTGDGYGYTF. As DNA, the CDR3 is TGTGCCAGCAGTTACACAGGGGACGGCTATGGCTACACCTTC. Looking up the rest from reference TRBV2 and TRBJ1-2 gives the full variable domain: EPEVTQTPSHQVTQMGQEVILRCVPISNHLYFYWYRQILGQKVEFLVSFYNNEISEKSEIFDDQFSVERPDGSNFTLKIRSTKLEDSAMYFCASSYTGDGYGYTFGSGTRLTVV.

This clone has just a few counts. This chain links TRBV19 with TRBJ2-3, with 13 nucleotides matching TRBD2. The CDR3 has 16 residues. Per germline, CDR1 LNHDA and CDR2 SQIVND (reference sequence). The V and J ends lost 3 bases and 5 bases, in that order; junction bases with no gene match: 5. The CDR3 sequence: CASSMELAGGIDTQYF. The CDR3 nucleotides are TGTGCCAGTAGTATGGAACTAGCGGGAGGGATAGATACGCAGTATTTT.

This sequence joins TRBV23-1 and TRBJ2-7; TRBD1 agrees at 8 bases. TRBV23-1 is an ORF; its function is uncertain. This CDR3 is built from 17 residues. V lost 0 bases and J lost 3; bases outside the gene matches: 10. DNA for the CDR3: TGCGCCAGCAGTCAATCGGTGCCGGAACAGGGGGACTACGAGCAGTACTTC. Amino acids: CASSQSVPEQGDYEQYF.

With regard to this clone: The same CDR3 is also encoded by other DNA sequences in this sample. The chain is built from TRBV7-2 and TRBJ2-1, with TRBD2 matching 13 bases. From germline, CDR1 is SGHTA and CDR2 FQGNSA. Trimming cost V 3 bases and J 7 bases; bases outside gene matches: 3. The CDR3 has 15 amino acids. The CDR3, as DNA: TGTGCCAGCAGCTTCCGGACTAGCGGGAGAAATGAGCAGTTCTTC. This sequence encodes CASSFRTSGRNEQFF.

As DNA, the CDR3 is TGTGCCAGCAGTGATTTGAAGCGTGCTAACTATGGCTACACCTTC. Translation gives CASSDLKRANYGYTF. V and J are TRBV2 and TRBJ1-2; D unclear. Trimming removed 3 bases from V and 0 bases from J, with 11 bases in between. The CDR3 has 15 residues. CDR1 and CDR2 (germline): SNHLY, FYNNEI.

This clone has just a few counts. The gene calls are TRBV6-5 and TRBJ2-7, with TRBD2 matching 13 bases. The germline V gene encodes CDR1 MNHEY and CDR2 SVGAGI. The V segment lost 9 bases and the J segment 5 bases; nucleotides outside the gene matches: 10. This CDR3 spans 15 amino acids. The CDR3 region is CARGEKGLAGDEQYF. The CDR3 bases are TGTGCCAGGGGTGAAAAAGGACTAGCGGGAGACGAGCAGTACTTC.

V gene TRBV2 combines with J gene TRBJ1-2; D not resolved. The CDR3 has 11 residues. Trimming took off 9 bases at V and 3 bases at J, with 8 bases between the two ends. Germline V gives CDR1 SNHLY, CDR2 FYNNEI. The CDR3 loop is CASSPDYGYTF. The CDR3 DNA sequence: TGTGCCAGTAGTCCAGACTATGGCTACACCTTC.